The clone carrying this T cell receptor beta chain appeared many times. The patients had localized lung adenocarcinoma, a non-small cell subtype. This specimen belongs to a study of CD4 and CD8 cells across lung adenocarcinoma regions. From the PCR reads, TCRdb called clonotypes with MiXCR, one entry per CDR3 protein. The table shows about 7,500 distinct CDR3 sequences, with roughly 50% occurring only once. Germline V CDR1 and CDR2: MNHEY, SMNVEV (reference sequence). Trimming shortened V by 4 bases and J by 7 bases, and 13 bases separated the two germline ends. The CDR3 has 13 amino acids. The specimen was CD8+ T cells from the center of a lung tumor. This sequence originates from a male donor with lung adenocarcinoma. The CD4 and CD8 labels of this study may be unreliable. The chain employs TRBV27 and TRBJ2-5; D is perhaps TRBD2 (7 bases). The CDR3 protein is CASSSGGRGTQYF. The CDR3 DNA sequence: TGTGCCAGCAGTTCCGGGGGGCGGGGGACCCAGTACTTC.